The following is a TCR beta chain sequence with its context. Just one base apart from a much larger clone, this may be a read error. As the CDR3 is not closed by the conserved phenylalanine or tryptophan, this likely results from a read error. To make TCR beta libraries, researchers used iRepertoire HTBI primers and Arm-PCR of CDR3 regions. TCRdb independently ran MiXCR on the multiplex PCR reads; one entry per CDR3 protein. The data contain approximately 310,000 distinct CDR3 sequences, 15% to 20% of them singletons. This sample was included in a study of regulatory T cells in long-lasting Graves disease. The length of the CDR3 is 15 residues. J was trimmed by 9 bases and V by 6 bases; bases with no gene match: 11. The germline V gene has CDR1 LNHDA and CDR2 SQIVND (reference sequence). This sample's time point: newly diagnosed GD, antithyroid drugs for less than 3 months. RNA from PBMCs was the source of the TCR library.

This material consisted of peripheral blood mononuclear cells (PBMCs), taken at new diagnosis, from a patient treated with antithyroid drugs. The V call is TRBV19, the J call TRBJ2-1, with 10 bases aligning to TRBD2. The clonotype was recovered from a female donor with Graves disease. The CDR3 protein is CASSILAGPSVEQFL. As DNA, the CDR3 is TGTGCCAGTAGCATACTAGCGGGGCCATCAGTTGAGCAGTTCCTC.